A single sample is the source of the 17 T cell receptor beta chains below, sequenced in a study of blood T cell repertoires in COVID-19 (TCRdb year 2020). The library was obtained by the immunoSEQ multiplex PCR assay. The clones in this table, taken by TCRdb from immuneACCESS, are in-frame only. Not every clone is retained; where verified, under half of the shortfall comes from an unresolved V gene, and the cause of the rest is unknown. The sample records roughly 100,000 clones, 80% to 95% of which are singletons. The ten largest clones add up to approximately 2% of the sample. Sequenced sample: peripheral blood. The receptors stem from a woman between 50 and 59 years old with COVID-19, enrolled during active disease.

The rearrangement uses TRBV24-1 and TRBJ2-1; 13 nucleotides match TRBD2. Germline loops: CDR1 KGHDR, CDR2 SFDVKD. The junction had 1 base not matched to a gene; V was cut back by 0 bases and J by 9 bases. The CDR3 covers 15 residues. This CDR3 is CATSDLGTSGAEQFF. In DNA, the CDR3 is TGTGCCACCAGTGATTTGGGGACTAGCGGGGCTGAGCAGTTCTTC.

The V gene is TRBV12-3 or TRBV12-4, the J gene TRBJ2-7; tentatively, D is TRBD1 (5 bases). Trimming took off 3 bases at V and 6 bases at J, with 12 bases between the two ends. The CDR3 has 13 residues. The CDR3 DNA follows: TGTGCCAGCAGTTTTACAGGTTATTCCGAGCAGTACTTC. It codes for CASSFTGYSEQYF.

V usage is TRBV7-2 and J usage is TRBJ2-3; D might be TRBD1 (6 bases). The germline CDR1 and CDR2 sequences are SGHTA and FQGNSA. V was pared by 4 bases and J by 3 bases, with 14 bases between. This CDR3 comprises 15 residues. This CDR3 is CASSSRDKMTDTQYF. The DNA for the CDR3 is TGTGCCAGCAGCTCTCGGGACAAAATGACAGATACGCAGTATTTT.

This chain uses TRBV9 with TRBJ2-6; D uncertain. The length of the CDR3 is 14 residues. Trimming took 2 bases from V and 4 from J, leaving 7 bases between them. CDR1 is SGDLS, CDR2 YYNGEE, per germline. The CDR3 reads CASSVAVGANVLTF. The CDR3 bases are TGTGCCAGCAGCGTGGCCGTGGGGGCCAACGTCCTGACTTTC.

The chain uses TRBV20-1 and TRBJ1-1; D unclear. V was pared by 3 bases and J by 1 base, with 6 bases between. There are 12 residues in the CDR3. Germline V CDR1 and CDR2: DFQATT, SNEGSKA (reference sequence). CDR3 in DNA: TGCAGTGCTAGTTCGGGGAACACTGAAGCTTTCTTT. This encodes CSASSGNTEAFF.

This clone has only one observation. The chain combines TRBV28 with TRBJ1-2; TRBD1 aligns across 7 bases. The length of the CDR3 is 13 residues. Trimming took 6 bases from V and 7 from J; bases not matched to a gene: 8. The germline CDR1 and CDR2 sequences are MDHEN and SYDVKM. CDR3 region: CASSYRGRGGYTF. CDR3 DNA sequence: TGTGCCAGCAGCTACAGGGGCCGGGGTGGCTACACCTTC.

The chain joins TRBV30 to TRBJ1-2; no clear D. Germline CDR1 and CDR2: GTSNPN and SVGIG (reference sequence). There are 14 residues in the CDR3. Trimming took 2 bases from V and 1 from J, leaving 11 bases between them. This CDR3 reads CAWSWPSNNYGYTF. CDR3 DNA: TGTGCCTGGAGTTGGCCATCCAATAACTATGGCTACACCTTC.

The rearrangement joins TRBV3-1 (or the pseudogene TRBV3-2) to TRBJ1-2; no reliable D call. Germline CDR1 and CDR2: LGHDT and YNNKEL (reference sequence). Deletions cut 4 bases from V and 6 bases from J, with 12 bases between. CDR3 length equals 13 residues. CDR3 sequence (DNA): TGTGCCAGCAGCCCGAGCACAGTCAATGGCTACACCTTC. It specifies CASSPSTVNGYTF.

V gene TRBV19 combines with J gene TRBJ1-5; no clear D gene. Germline V lookup: CDR1 LNHDA, CDR2 SQIVND (reference sequence). V lost 1 base and J 6 bases, leaving 16 bases between the germline ends. The CDR3 is made up of 16 amino acids. Here the CDR3 DNA reads TGTGCCAGTAGTATAGGAACTACCCCCCTAGGTCAGCCCCAGCATTTT. Protein product: CASSIGTTPLGQPQHF.

This clone appeared once. The chain is built from TRBV5-1 and TRBJ2-5, with 7 bases identical to TRBD2. CDR3 length equals 17 residues. Germline V CDR1 and CDR2: SGHRS, YFSETQ. The junction had 15 bases not matched to a gene; V was cut back by 2 bases and J by 5 bases. The CDR3 is CASSFTPSGRRTETQYF. In DNA, the CDR3 is TGCGCCAGCAGCTTCACCCCATCCGGGAGGAGGACGGAGACCCAGTACTTC.

The rearrangement uses TRBV5-4 and TRBJ1-1, with D possibly being TRBD1 (5 bases). Trimming removed 3 bases at V and 2 bases at J, with 14 bases between. Germline-derived CDR1 and CDR2 are SGHNT and YYREEE (reference sequence). This CDR3 spans 15 amino acids. The DNA of the CDR3 is TGTGCCAGCAGCTGGCGAGTCGGGGGTAACACTGAAGCTTTCTTT. This encodes CASSWRVGGNTEAFF.

V and J are TRBV7-9 and TRBJ2-1; 9 nucleotides align to TRBD2. Germline V gene data show CDR1 as SEHNR and CDR2 as FQNEAQ (reference sequence). The CDR3 sequence is 17 residues long. V dropped 1 base and J dropped 6; count of bases not matched to a gene: 10. This CDR3 is CASSLGPRGLASNEQFF. CDR3 bases: TGTGCCAGCAGCTTAGGACCCCGAGGACTAGCGTCCAATGAGCAGTTCTTC.

The rearrangement links TRBV4-1 to TRBJ1-4, with TRBD1 as a possible D gene (6 bases). V gave up 0 bases and J gave up 8 bases, with 10 bases separating them. CDR3 length: 14 amino acids. Germline V gene data show CDR1 as MGHRA and CDR2 as YSYEKL. The CDR3 loop is CASSQDGQIEKLFF. DNA of the CDR3: TGCGCCAGCAGCCAAGACGGACAGATCGAAAAACTGTTTTTT.

The rearrangement links TRBV9 to TRBJ1-1; 7 nucleotides align to TRBD1. Trimming cost V 2 bases and J 5 bases; bases outside gene matches: 6. There are 14 residues in the CDR3. Germline assignment: CDR1 SGDLS and CDR2 YYNGEE. The CDR3 DNA sequence: TGTGCCAGCAGCGTCGAACAGGGGTGGACTGAAGCTTTCTTT. This codes for CASSVEQGWTEAFF.

V usage is TRBV19 and J usage is TRBJ1-6, with D maybe TRBD1 (6 bases). This CDR3 region has 18 residues. Germline lookup yields CDR1 LNHDA and CDR2 SQIVND (reference sequence). Trimming took off 9 bases at V and 0 bases at J, with 21 bases between the two ends. The CDR3 region is CASAKWTVTSSYNSPLHF. CDR3 DNA sequence: TGTGCCAGCGCTAAATGGACAGTGACGAGCTCCTATAATTCACCCCTCCACTTT.

CDR3 in amino acids: CASSGRDRAGNTIYF. CDR3 nucleotides: TGTGCCAGCAGCGGCCGGGACAGGGCTGGAAACACCATATATTTT. The chain is built from TRBV9 and TRBJ1-3, with 9 bases aligning to TRBD1. J was trimmed by 2 bases and V by 3 bases; bases with no gene match: 3. Germline values: CDR1 SGDLS, CDR2 YYNGEE. The CDR3 covers 15 residues.

The rearrangement links TRBV19 to TRBJ1-5; perhaps TRBD1 as D (5 bases). Germline CDR1 and CDR2: LNHDA and SQIVND (reference sequence). Trimming shortened V by 5 bases and J by 0 bases, and 14 bases separated the two germline ends. The CDR3 covers 16 residues. The CDR3 nucleotides read TGTGCCAGTAGTGGGGCAAGGAGGGGTAGCAATCAGCCCCAGCATTTT. It encodes CASSGARRGSNQPQHF. Supplemented by reference TRBV19 and TRBJ1-5, the full variable domain reads DGGITQSPKYLFRKEGQNVTLSCEQNLNHDAMYWYRQDPGQGLRLIYYSQIVNDFQKGDIAEGYSVSREKKESFPLTVTSAQKNPTAFYLCASSGARRGSNQPQHFGDGTRLSIL.